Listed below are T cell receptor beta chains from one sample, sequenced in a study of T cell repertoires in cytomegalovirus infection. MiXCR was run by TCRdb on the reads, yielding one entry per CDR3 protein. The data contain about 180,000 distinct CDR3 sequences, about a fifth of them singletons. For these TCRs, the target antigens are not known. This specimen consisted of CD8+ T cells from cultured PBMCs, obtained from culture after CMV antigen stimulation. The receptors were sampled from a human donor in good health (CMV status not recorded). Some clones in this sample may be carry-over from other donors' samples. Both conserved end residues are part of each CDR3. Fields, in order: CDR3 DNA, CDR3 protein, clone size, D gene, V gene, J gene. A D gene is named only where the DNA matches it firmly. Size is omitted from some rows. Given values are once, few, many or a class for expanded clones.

TGTGCCAGCAGCGGCGTCCTCAATGAAAAACTGTTTTTT,CASSGVLNEKLFF,few,.,TRBV7-2,TRBJ1-4
TGTGCCAGCAGCTTAGAGGCGGGGCAGTTCGCTGGAAACACCATATATTTT,CASSLEAGQFAGNTIYF,.,.,TRBV7-2,TRBJ1-3
TGCGCCAGCAGCCGGGACAGGGGAGAGTGGAACACTGAAGCTTTCTTT,CASSRDRGEWNTEAFF,.,TRBD1,TRBV5-1,TRBJ1-1
TGTGCCAGCAGCCGACGTAGATTAGGACAGGACCTAAAGACTGATGGCTACACCTTC,CASSRRRLGQDLKTDGYTF,.,TRBD1,TRBV7-8,TRBJ1-2
TGTGCCAGCAGCTGGAGCTCCTACAATGAGCAGTTCTTC,CASSWSSYNEQFF,.,.,TRBV7-2,TRBJ2-1
TGTGCCAGCAGCTTAGCGAAGGGGACTAATGAAAAACTGTTTTTT,CASSLAKGTNEKLFF,.,.,TRBV7-6,TRBJ1-4
TGTGCCAGCAGCAGGGGACGGAGGAACACTGAAGCTTTCTTT,CASSRGRRNTEAFF,few,.,TRBV7-6,TRBJ1-1
TGTGCCAGCAGTTGGGGACTAGCGGGGGCTGAAATCGAGGACACCGGGGAGCTGTTTTTT,CASSWGLAGAEIEDTGELFF,many,TRBD2,TRBV12-3/TRBV12-4,TRBJ2-2
TGTGCCAGCAGTCCAGGAACCGGGACAGGGGAGACGGAGACCCAGTACTTC,CASSPGTGTGETETQYF,few,TRBD1,TRBV28,TRBJ2-5
TGTGCCAGCAGCCAAGAGTTCGCAGTAGAGACCCAGTACTTC,CASSQEFAVETQYF,few,.,TRBV3-1,TRBJ2-5
TGTGCCAGCAGTCCCGGTAATACCGGATATGAGGGCTACACCTTC,CASSPGNTGYEGYTF,.,.,TRBV6-5,TRBJ1-2
TGTGCCAGCAGCCCTGGGACAGCCCCCTACAATGAGCAGTTCTTC,CASSPGTAPYNEQFF,few,TRBD1,TRBV7-8,TRBJ2-1
TGTGCCAGCAGCTCGGGATTGGCCCGATACGAGCAGTACTTC,CASSSGLARYEQYF,few,.,TRBV5-4,TRBJ2-7
TGTGCCAGCAGCTTAGAAACACAGGGGCTCTCCTACGAGCAGTACTTC,CASSLETQGLSYEQYF,.,TRBD1,TRBV7-2,TRBJ2-7
TGCGCCAGCAGCCAAGGACAGTTAAATAACTATGGCTACACCTTC,CASSQGQLNNYGYTF,.,.,TRBV4-3,TRBJ1-2
TGTGCCAGCAGTATACCGGGACAGGGAATGGAGAACACTGAAGCTTTCTTT,CASSIPGQGMENTEAFF,few,TRBD1,TRBV12-3/TRBV12-4,TRBJ1-1
TGCGCCAGCAGCCAAGTAATTGACAGGTTGGGTTCCTACGAGCAGTACTTC,CASSQVIDRLGSYEQYF,.,.,TRBV4-3,TRBJ2-7
TGCAGTGCTAGAGTCGGCAGGGGGTGGTGGAACACTGAAGCTTTCTTT,CSARVGRGWWNTEAFF,.,TRBD1,TRBV20-1,TRBJ1-1
TGTGCCAGCCTGGAGGGGGGGAGACGGACAGATACGCAGTATTTT,CASLEGGRRTDTQYF,many,.,TRBV7-9,TRBJ2-3
TGTGCCAGCACACCGGGGGAGAATCAGCCCCAGCATTTT,CASTPGENQPQHF,.,.,TRBV6-6,TRBJ1-5
TGCGCCAGCAGCCAAGATTGGGGGTCGGTATTGAACACTGAAGCTTTCTTT,CASSQDWGSVLNTEAFF,few,.,TRBV4-3,TRBJ1-1
TGTGCCAGCAGCTTAGTTCTGTCGGGCCGAGAGACCCAGTACTTC,CASSLVLSGRETQYF,few,.,TRBV7-2,TRBJ2-5
TGTGCCAGTAGTATCGGACAGGGGAGCTCCTACGAGCAGTACTTC,CASSIGQGSSYEQYF,few,TRBD1,TRBV19,TRBJ2-7
TGTGCCAGCAGCTTACCAGCGGGGGGCCGAAACACAGATACGCAGTATTTT,CASSLPAGGRNTDTQYF,few,TRBD2,TRBV13,TRBJ2-3
TGTGCCAGCAGTTATGGGACAGGGGTAGCCACTGAAGCTTTCTTT,CASSYGTGVATEAFF,.,TRBD1,TRBV6-2/TRBV6-3,TRBJ1-1
TGTGCCAGCAGCTTAAGCGGGGGGGCCTTAGATACGCAGTATTTT,CASSLSGGALDTQYF,.,TRBD2,TRBV7-2,TRBJ2-3
TGTGCCAGCAGTCTTCTGACTAGCGGGGGGCCACAAGAGACCCAGTACTTC,CASSLLTSGGPQETQYF,few,TRBD2,TRBV12-3/TRBV12-4,TRBJ2-5
TGTGCCAGCAATACGGGCGGCAATCAGCCCCAGCATTTT,CASNTGGNQPQHF,.,.,TRBV7-2,TRBJ1-5
TGTGCCAGCAGCTTATACAGGGACAATTCACCCCTCCACTTT,CASSLYRDNSPLHF,many,.,TRBV7-9,TRBJ1-6
TGTGCCAGCAGCCTGGAACCCAGCTCCTACAATGAGCAGTTCTTC,CASSLEPSSYNEQFF,many,.,TRBV7-3,TRBJ2-1
TGTGCCAGCAACGACAGGGGGTTCTACGAGCAGTACTTC,CASNDRGFYEQYF,many,TRBD1,TRBV6-1,TRBJ2-7
TGTGCCAGCAGCTCATACAGGGGAGATACGCAGTATTTT,CASSSYRGDTQYF,.,TRBD1,TRBV7-6,TRBJ2-3
TGTGCCAGCAGCTTATCGGACAGGGGAAGATTTTCCGCTTTCTTT,CASSLSDRGRFSAFF,.,TRBD1,TRBV7-9,TRBJ1-1
TGCGCCAGCAGCTTGGCGCGGGGGACCAGCCACGAGCAGTACTTC,CASSLARGTSHEQYF,.,TRBD2,TRBV5-1,TRBJ2-7
TGTGCCAGCAGTCCAGGGGGGGGCGTTGAGACCCAGTACTTC,CASSPGGGVETQYF,few,.,TRBV7-6,TRBJ2-5
TGTGCCAGCAGCTTAGCGGGACAGGGAGACACTGAAGCTTTCTTT,CASSLAGQGDTEAFF,.,TRBD1,TRBV7-6,TRBJ1-1
TGTGCCAGCAGCCACGGACAGCCGAACACTGAAGCTTTCTTT,CASSHGQPNTEAFF,.,.,TRBV5-6,TRBJ1-1
TGTGCCAGCAGTCCAAATCCACAGGGAAGGGACACTGAAGCTTTCTTT,CASSPNPQGRDTEAFF,few,.,TRBV12-3/TRBV12-4,TRBJ1-1
TGTGCCAGCAGCTTATTCAGCGGGAGGGACGATGAGCAGTTCTTC,CASSLFSGRDDEQFF,.,TRBD2,TRBV7-2,TRBJ2-1
TGTGCCAGCAGCTTAGTTAGTTTAACAGGGATGGGCGAGCAGTTCTTC,CASSLVSLTGMGEQFF,.,.,TRBV7-8,TRBJ2-1
TGTGCCAGCAGTTTCCCCTCGACCGGGACAAATTTTCCTGGAAACACCATATATTTT,CASSFPSTGTNFPGNTIYF,.,.,TRBV12-3/TRBV12-4,TRBJ1-3
TGTGCCAGCAGTTTACCTTTTACAGAACTCTCCTACGAGCAGTACTTC,CASSLPFTELSYEQYF,few,.,TRBV28,TRBJ2-7
TGTGCCAGCAGTTTAAGTCTCCCTGACAGGACGAATCAGCCCCAGCATTTT,CASSLSLPDRTNQPQHF,few,.,TRBV12-3/TRBV12-4,TRBJ1-5
TGTGCCAGCAGCTTAATGGACGTCCAAGAGACCCAGTACTTC,CASSLMDVQETQYF,.,.,TRBV7-2,TRBJ2-5
TGTGCCAGCAGCTTAGCTCCGGGGGCAGGGAATGAGCAGTTCTTC,CASSLAPGAGNEQFF,few,.,TRBV7-9,TRBJ2-1
TGTGCCAGCAGTCCTTTCGCCTATTTAAACTATGGCTACACCTTC,CASSPFAYLNYGYTF,few,.,TRBV27,TRBJ1-2
TGTGCCAGCAGTAACCGGGAGGGGAATTTCGGAAAACTGTTTTTT,CASSNREGNFGKLFF,few,.,TRBV7-9,TRBJ1-4
TGTGCCAGCAGTTCCCGTCAAGGGACTTCTAAATTCAGACAGTACTTC,CASSSRQGTSKFRQYF,many,.,TRBV6-5,TRBJ2-7
TGTGCCAGCAGTTCCCGGGACACCCCCCAGCCCCAGCATTTT,CASSSRDTPQPQHF,.,.,TRBV28,TRBJ1-5
TGTGCCAGCAGCCGGACAGGAACTTGGAATCAGCCCCAGCATTTT,CASSRTGTWNQPQHF,.,TRBD1,TRBV7-2,TRBJ1-5
TGTGCCAGCAGCTTCGCGGCCAGGGGGGATAATTCACCCCTCCACTTT,CASSFAARGDNSPLHF,few,TRBD1,TRBV7-6,TRBJ1-6
TGTGCCAGCAGTCAAGCGGACCCTATGAACACTGAAGCTTTCTTT,CASSQADPMNTEAFF,few,.,TRBV7-9,TRBJ1-1
TGTGCCTGGAGTCGACAGGGAATAAATGGCTACGAGCAGTACTTC,CAWSRQGINGYEQYF,.,TRBD1,TRBV30,TRBJ2-7
TGTGCCAGCAGCCCGAGCCCCCGCGGGGGGCTCTACAATGAGCAGTTCTTC,CASSPSPRGGLYNEQFF,.,TRBD2,TRBV7-2,TRBJ2-1
TGCGCCAGCAGCCAGGACGGCCAGATGCCAATAAGTGAGCAGTTCTTC,CASSQDGQMPISEQFF,few,.,TRBV4-3,TRBJ2-1
TGTGCCAGCAGTTATCAGGGATGGGACACAGATACGCAGTATTTT,CASSYQGWDTDTQYF,.,.,TRBV6-5,TRBJ2-3
TGTGCCAGCAGCCTCACCGGGACAGATTCCTACGAGCAGTACTTC,CASSLTGTDSYEQYF,.,TRBD1,TRBV7-8,TRBJ2-7
TGTGCCAGCAGCCCCGAGGGGAGGCAGGTCCCCCTGGATGAGCAGTTCTTC,CASSPEGRQVPLDEQFF,few,.,TRBV7-9,TRBJ2-1
TGTGCCAGCAGTTTAGGAGGGATACGGTACTTC,CASSLGGIRYF,few,.,TRBV12-3/TRBV12-4,TRBJ2-7